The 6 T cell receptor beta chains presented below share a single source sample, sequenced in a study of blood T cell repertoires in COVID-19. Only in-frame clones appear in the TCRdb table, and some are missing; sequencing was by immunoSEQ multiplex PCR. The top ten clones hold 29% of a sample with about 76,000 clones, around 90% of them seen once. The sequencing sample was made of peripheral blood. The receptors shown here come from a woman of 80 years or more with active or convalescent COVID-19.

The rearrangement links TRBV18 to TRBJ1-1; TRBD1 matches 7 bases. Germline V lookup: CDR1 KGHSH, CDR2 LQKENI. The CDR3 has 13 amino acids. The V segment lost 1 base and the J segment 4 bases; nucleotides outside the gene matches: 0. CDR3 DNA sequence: TGTGCCAGCTCACCACAGGGGGCCACTGAAGCTTTCTTT. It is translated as CASSPQGATEAFF. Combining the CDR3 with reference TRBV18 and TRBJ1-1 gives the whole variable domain NAGVMQNPRHLVRRRGQEARLRCSPMKGHSHVYWYRQLPEEGLKFMVYLQKENIIDESGMPKERFSAEFPKEGPSILRIQQVVRGDSAAYFCASSPQGATEAFFGQGTRLTVV.

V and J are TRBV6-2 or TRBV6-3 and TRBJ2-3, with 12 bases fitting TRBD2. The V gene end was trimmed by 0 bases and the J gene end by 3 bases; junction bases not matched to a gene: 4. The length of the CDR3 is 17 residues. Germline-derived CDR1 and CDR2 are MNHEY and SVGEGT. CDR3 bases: TGTGCCAGCAGTTACTCAACTAGCGGGGGGAAGACAGATACGCAGTATTTT. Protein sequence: CASSYSTSGGKTDTQYF.

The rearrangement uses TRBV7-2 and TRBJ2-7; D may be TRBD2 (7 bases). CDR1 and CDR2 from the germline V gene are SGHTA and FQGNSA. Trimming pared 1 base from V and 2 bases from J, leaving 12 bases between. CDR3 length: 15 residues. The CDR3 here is CASSLDGRGPYEQYF. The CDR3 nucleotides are TGTGCCAGCAGCTTAGATGGGCGGGGGCCCTACGAGCAGTACTTC.

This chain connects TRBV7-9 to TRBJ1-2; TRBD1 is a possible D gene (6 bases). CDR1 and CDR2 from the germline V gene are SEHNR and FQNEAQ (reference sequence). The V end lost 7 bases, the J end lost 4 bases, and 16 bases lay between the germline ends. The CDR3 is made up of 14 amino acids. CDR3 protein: CASNQYREGYGYTF. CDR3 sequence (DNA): TGTGCCAGCAACCAATACAGGGAAGGCTATGGCTACACCTTC.

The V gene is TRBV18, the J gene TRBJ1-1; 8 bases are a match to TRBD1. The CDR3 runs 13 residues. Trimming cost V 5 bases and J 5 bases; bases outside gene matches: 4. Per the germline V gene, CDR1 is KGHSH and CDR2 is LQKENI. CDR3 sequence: CASSSGGGTEAFF. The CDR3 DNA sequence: TGTGCCAGCTCATCAGGGGGCGGAACTGAAGCTTTCTTT.

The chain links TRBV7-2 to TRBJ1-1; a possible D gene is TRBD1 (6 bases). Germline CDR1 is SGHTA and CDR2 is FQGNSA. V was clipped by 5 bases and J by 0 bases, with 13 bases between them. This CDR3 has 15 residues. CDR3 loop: CASSLSGGLNTEAFF. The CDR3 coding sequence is TGTGCCAGCAGCCTATCCGGGGGGCTGAACACTGAAGCTTTCTTT.